These 26 T cell receptor beta chains were sequenced from one sample in a study of technical replicates of blood from a handful of donors. TCRdb's copy holds only in-frame clones and misses some; the assay was immunoSEQ multiplex PCR. The table includes around 73,000 clones, roughly 90% detected once. The sample was PBMCs. The receptors were gathered from a human donor in good health. Some clones in this sample may be carry-over from other donors' samples.

The chain uses TRBV5-1 and TRBJ2-3; D uncertain. Germline CDR1 SGHRS, CDR2 YFSETQ. The CDR3 is 12 residues long. With 4 bases removed from V and 4 bases from J, the gap between germline ends came to 7 bases. CDR3 DNA: TGCGCCAGCAGCCTCCTACCAGATACGCAGTATTTT. This translates into CASSLLPDTQYF.

The chain employs TRBV2 and TRBJ2-1, with TRBD1 identical over 7 bases. The V gene end was trimmed by 6 bases and the J gene end by 0 bases; junction bases not matched to a gene: 5. Germline CDR1 reads SNHLY; CDR2 reads FYNNEI. This CDR3 is built from 15 residues. The chain's CDR3 is CASSGQVISYNEQFF. The CDR3 DNA reads as TGTGCCAGCAGCGGACAGGTAATCTCCTACAATGAGCAGTTCTTC. Full variable domain (remainder filled in from reference TRBV2 and TRBJ2-1): EPEVTQTPSHQVTQMGQEVILRCVPISNHLYFYWYRQILGQKVEFLVSFYNNEISEKSEIFDDQFSVERPDGSNFTLKIRSTKLEDSAMYFCASSGQVISYNEQFFGPGTRLTVL.

This clone appeared once. This chain uses TRBV9 with TRBJ1-1; TRBD1 aligns across 8 bases. Per the germline V gene, CDR1 is SGDLS and CDR2 is YYNGEE. The CDR3 has 15 residues. V dropped 0 bases and J dropped 5; count of bases not matched to a gene: 6. The CDR3 nucleotides read TGTGCCAGCAGCGTAGGAGGCAGGGGGCATACTGAAGCTTTCTTT. It encodes CASSVGGRGHTEAFF.

V and J are TRBV6-1 and TRBJ2-7; D possibly corresponds to TRBD1 (6 bases). The V gene's germline CDR1 is MNHNS and CDR2 SASEGT. V was shortened by 3 bases and J by 0 bases, with 21 bases between the two germline ends. This CDR3 has 18 residues. CDR3 sequence reads: CASSDLLLFRGSSYEQYF. The CDR3 DNA sequence: TGTGCCAGCAGTGACCTTTTATTGTTTAGGGGGAGCTCCTACGAGCAGTACTTC.

This clone was picked up one time. The chain is built from TRBV7-8 and TRBJ2-5; 9 bases are shared with TRBD1. CDR1 is SGHVS and CDR2 is FQNEAQ in the germline V gene. The CDR3 covers 15 residues. Unmatched junction bases numbered 3, after V lost 3 bases and J lost 1 base. The CDR3 loop is CASSLGQGSQETQYF. DNA for the CDR3: TGTGCCAGCAGCTTGGGACAGGGCTCCCAAGAGACCCAGTACTTC.

The chain carries TRBV27 and TRBJ2-2; D may be TRBD2 (5 bases). V was cut by 7 bases and J by 3 bases, with 12 bases left in between. Germline V gene lookup returns CDR1 MNHEY and CDR2 SMNVEV (reference sequence). CDR3 length equals 14 residues. The CDR3 sequence: CASTRGSHTGELFF. DNA of the CDR3: TGTGCCAGCACCCGGGGATCCCACACCGGGGAGCTGTTTTTT.

The V call is TRBV19, the J call TRBJ2-3, with D perhaps TRBD2 (6 bases). Per the germline V gene, CDR1 is LNHDA and CDR2 is SQIVND (reference sequence). Trimming took 8 bases from V and 3 from J, leaving 9 bases between them. This CDR3 has 12 residues. This CDR3 reads CASARGTDTQYF. DNA of the CDR3: TGTGCCAGTGCACGGGGGACAGATACGCAGTATTTT.

The DNA for the CDR3 is TGTGCCAGCAGTGCTAGACTAATCTACAATGAGCAGTTCTTC. Its protein product is CASSARLIYNEQFF. V is TRBV2 and J is TRBJ2-1; the D gene is possibly TRBD2 (5 bases). V lost 4 bases and J 3 bases, leaving 10 bases between the germline ends. Germline CDR1 SNHLY, CDR2 FYNNEI. The CDR3 length is 14 residues.

V and J are TRBV7-9 and TRBJ1-3; 11 bases are a match to TRBD1. The V gene end was trimmed by 1 base and the J gene end by 4 bases; junction bases not matched to a gene: 9. Germline lookup yields CDR1 SEHNR and CDR2 FQNEAQ (reference sequence). This CDR3 is built from 18 residues. The CDR3 sequence: CASSLERLGQGAGNTIYF. The CDR3 nucleotides read TGTGCCAGCAGCTTAGAAAGACTTGGACAGGGGGCAGGAAACACCATATATTTT.

The gene calls are TRBV7-2 and TRBJ1-1, with 7 bases lining up with TRBD1. Germline values: CDR1 SGHTA, CDR2 FQGNSA. V was clipped by 5 bases and J by 0 bases; unmatched bases: 12. This CDR3 comprises 17 residues. CDR3 DNA: TGTGCCAGCAGCCCCGGGACAGCCAGGGGGATGAACACTGAAGCTTTCTTT. It translates to CASSPGTARGMNTEAFF.

This clone was recorded only once. The V gene is TRBV7-3, the J gene TRBJ2-2; 9 nucleotides agree with TRBD2. Germline CDR1 is SGHTA and CDR2 is FQGTGA. The CDR3 runs to 16 residues. With 1 base clipped from V and 6 bases from J, the junction kept 6 bases outside the gene matches. Here the CDR3 DNA reads TGTGCCAGCAGCTTAAATGCGGGAGGGCCAGCCGGGGAGCTGTTTTTT. It translates to CASSLNAGGPAGELFF.

The rearrangement links TRBV7-2 to TRBJ2-3; D perhaps matches TRBD2 (6 bases). Trimming cost V 0 bases and J 4 bases, with 20 bases left between them. Germline values: CDR1 SGHTA, CDR2 FQGNSA. The CDR3 is 18 residues long. CDR3 protein: CASSLASYLPGVADTQYF. The CDR3 region has the DNA TGTGCCAGCAGCTTAGCCTCGTATTTACCGGGAGTGGCAGATACGCAGTATTTT.

This chain uses TRBV6-1 with TRBJ1-6; tentatively, D is TRBD1 (5 bases). This CDR3 is 15 amino acids long. Trimming left V 2 bases short and J 7 bases short, with 12 bases between. CDR1 is MNHNS, CDR2 SASEGT, per germline. DNA of the CDR3: TGTGCCAGCAGTGAACTTGCAGGGAGGAATTCACCCCTCCACTTT. It codes for CASSELAGRNSPLHF.

The chain uses TRBV5-1 and TRBJ2-5, with TRBD2 as a possible D gene (6 bases). The germline gives CDR1 SGHRS, CDR2 YFSETQ. The CDR3 sequence is 13 residues long. V dropped 3 bases and J dropped 0 bases, with 6 bases sitting between them. CDR3 amino acids: CASSWGDQETQYF. The CDR3 DNA reads as TGCGCCAGCAGCTGGGGGGACCAAGAGACCCAGTACTTC. Full variable domain (rest looked up from reference TRBV5-1 and TRBJ2-5): KAGVTQTPRYLIKTRGQQVTLSCSPISGHRSVSWYQQTPGQGLQFLFEYFSETQRNKGNFPGRFSGRQFSNSRSEMNVSTLELGDSALYLCASSWGDQETQYFGPGTRLLVL.

The chain joins TRBV7-2 to TRBJ2-3; a possible D gene is TRBD1 (6 bases). V lost 2 bases to trimming and J lost 0 bases, with 18 bases between them. In germline, CDR1 is SGHTA, CDR2 FQGNSA. The CDR3 is made up of 18 amino acids. The CDR3 DNA reads TGTGCCAGCAGCTTACTAGGACAGTCAACCTCTAGCACAGATACGCAGTATTTT. Translation gives CASSLLGQSTSSTDTQYF.

The genes are TRBV7-3 and TRBJ2-1, with 13 bases that match TRBD2. Germline V lookup: CDR1 SGHTA, CDR2 FQGTGA. Losses at the gene ends were 2 bases for V and 7 bases for J; bases not matched to a gene: 8. This CDR3 is 17 amino acids long. DNA of the CDR3: TGTGCCAGCAGCTTATCAGCCGGGACTAGCGGGGTTAATGAGCAGTTCTTC. Protein product: CASSLSAGTSGVNEQFF.

The chain employs TRBV6-5 and TRBJ2-4; 9 bases are a match to TRBD1. J lost 1 base, V lost 6 bases, and 4 bases had no gene match. The CDR3 runs to 15 residues. The germline V gene encodes CDR1 MNHEY and CDR2 SVGAGI. The chain's CDR3 is CASRRTGVAKNIQYF. The CDR3 nucleotides are TGTGCCAGCAGGCGGACAGGGGTGGCCAAAAACATTCAGTACTTC.

This chain connects TRBV4-2 to TRBJ2-5; TRBD2 matches at 9 bases. Looked up from germline, CDR1 is LGHNA and CDR2 is YNFKEQ. V shed 1 base, J shed 5 bases, and the junction held 8 bases outside the gene matches. The CDR3 runs 16 residues. CDR3 sequence (DNA): TGTGCCAGCAGCCAAGGTGCTAGCGGGGACGAGGAGACCCAGTACTTC. Its translation is CASSQGASGDEETQYF.

The rearrangement links TRBV5-1 to TRBJ2-3, with 11 bases matching TRBD2. This CDR3 comprises 17 residues. The ends lost 3 bases at V and 1 base at J; junction bases unmatched: 7. CDR1 and CDR2 (germline): SGHRS, YFSETQ. CDR3 DNA: TGCGCCAGCAGCTCCGGGACTAGCGGACCTCGCACAGATACGCAGTATTTT. This gives the protein CASSSGTSGPRTDTQYF.

This chain connects TRBV2 to TRBJ2-1; 10 nucleotides match TRBD2. The CDR3 extends over 14 amino acids. Unmatched junction bases numbered 7, after V lost 8 bases and J lost 6 bases. CDR1 and CDR2 (germline): SNHLY, FYNNEI. The CDR3 sequence is CASGGSGRANEQFF. DNA for the CDR3: TGTGCCAGCGGGGGCAGCGGGAGGGCCAATGAGCAGTTCTTC.

This chain joins TRBV5-8 and TRBJ2-3; 9 bases are a match to TRBD2. With V trimmed by 1 base and J by 1 base, 1 base remained unmatched. Germline CDR1 is SGHTS and CDR2 is YDEGEE. This CDR3 comprises 15 residues. The CDR3 is CASSLLAGGTDTQYF. CDR3 bases: TGTGCCAGCAGCTTGTTAGCGGGGGGCACAGATACGCAGTATTTT.

CDR3: CASSELGASPLHF. The CDR3 bases are TGTGCCAGCAGTGAACTTGGAGCTTCACCCCTCCACTTT. The gene calls are TRBV6-1 and TRBJ1-6, with D unresolved. CDR3 size: 13 residues. The V gene's germline CDR1 is MNHNS and CDR2 SASEGT. Trimming left V 2 bases short and J 9 bases short, with 8 bases between.

The gene calls are TRBV2 and TRBJ2-3; 8 nucleotides align to TRBD2. The CDR3 is 16 residues long. Germline V gene sequence: CDR1 SNHLY, CDR2 FYNNEI. The V gene end was trimmed by 9 bases and the J gene end by 1 base; junction bases not matched to a gene: 12. The CDR3, as DNA: TGTGCCAGTCCCGCGCCGGGTAGCGGGGGCACAGATACGCAGTATTTT. Protein product: CASPAPGSGGTDTQYF.

The chain has TRBV6-1 and TRBJ2-5; D is possibly TRBD1 (7 bases). CDR3 size: 14 residues. CDR1 and CDR2 (germline): MNHNS, SASEGT. The V and J ends lost 7 bases and 0 bases respectively, with 12 bases between them. The CDR3 bases are TGTGCCAGCATCGCAGGGGGGTACCAAGAGACCCAGTACTTC. It yields the protein CASIAGGYQETQYF.

A few counts support this clone. V and J are TRBV9 and TRBJ1-4; tentative D call: TRBD1 (5 bases). The CDR3 has 15 amino acids. The V and J ends lost 3 bases and 3 bases respectively, with 12 bases between them. Germline loops: CDR1 SGDLS, CDR2 YYNGEE. The CDR3 sequence is CASSAYGGPNEKLFF. Written as DNA, the CDR3 is TGTGCCAGCAGCGCCTACGGGGGTCCTAATGAAAAACTGTTTTTT.

The V gene is TRBV5-4, the J gene TRBJ1-4; D gene ambiguous. V was shortened by 3 bases and J by 0 bases, with 12 bases between the two germline ends. The CDR3 sequence is 16 residues long. Germline lookup yields CDR1 SGHNT and CDR2 YYREEE (reference sequence). The chain's CDR3 is CASSYSTGATNEKLFF. CDR3 DNA: TGTGCCAGCAGCTATTCGACTGGCGCAACTAATGAAAAACTGTTTTTT.